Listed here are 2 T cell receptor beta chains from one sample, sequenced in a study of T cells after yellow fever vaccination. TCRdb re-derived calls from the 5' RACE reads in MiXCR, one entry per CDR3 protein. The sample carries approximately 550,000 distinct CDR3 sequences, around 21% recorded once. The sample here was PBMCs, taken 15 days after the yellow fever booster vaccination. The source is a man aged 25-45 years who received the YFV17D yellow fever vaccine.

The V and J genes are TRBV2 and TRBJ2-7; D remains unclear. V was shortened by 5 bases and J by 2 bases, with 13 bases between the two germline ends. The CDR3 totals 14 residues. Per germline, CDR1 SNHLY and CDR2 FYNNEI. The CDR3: CASSIRGRPYEQYF. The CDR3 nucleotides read TGTGCCAGCAGTATTCGAGGCAGGCCCTACGAGCAGTACTTC.

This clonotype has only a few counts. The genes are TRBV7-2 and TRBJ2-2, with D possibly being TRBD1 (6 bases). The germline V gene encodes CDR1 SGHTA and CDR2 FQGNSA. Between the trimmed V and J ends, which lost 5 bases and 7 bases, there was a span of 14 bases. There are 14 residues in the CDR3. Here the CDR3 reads CASSQQGSSGELFF. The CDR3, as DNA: TGTGCCAGCAGCCAACAGGGCTCTAGCGGGGAGCTGTTTTTT.